This T cell receptor (beta chain) was sequenced in a study of T cells after yellow fever vaccination. About the research overall: Any fraction with a low cell number was prepared using SMART-Seq v4 Ultra Low Input. Broader study findings: Researchers noted that a small share of clonotypes showed up in both CD4 and CD8 compartments.

This clonotype was counted a few times. Its antigen is as yet unknown. CDR1 and CDR2 (germline): SEHNR, FQNEAQ (reference sequence). This CDR3 is built from 13 residues. TCRdb redid the calling of the 5' RACE reads with MiXCR, one entry per CDR3 protein. Of 250,000 to 350,000 distinct CDR3 sequences listed, around 4.3% are singletons. Source: PBMCs, taken 15 days after the yellow fever booster vaccination. The genes are TRBV7-9 and TRBJ1-1, with a tentative D call TRBD1 (5 bases). The receptor's source is a man aged 18 to 35 who received the YFV17D yellow fever vaccine. The CDR3 is CASERGGGTEAFF. The CDR3 nucleotides read TGTGCTAGCGAACGGGGCGGTGGGACTGAAGCTTTCTTT.